Listed below are T cell receptor beta chains from one sample, sequenced in a study of OX40 agonist ivuxolimab in advanced cancers. Only in-frame clones appear in the TCRdb table, and some are missing; sequencing was by immunoSEQ multiplex PCR. This table holds 48,000 or so clones, 94% found once. Sequencing was performed on CD4+ or CD8+ T cells sorted from blood, taken in a trial of the OX40 agonist ivuxolimab. Every receptor here comes from an adult with an advanced solid tumor such as melanoma, head and neck, liver or kidney cancer. CDR3s include the opening cysteine and the closing phenylalanine or tryptophan. A D gene is named only where the DNA matches it firmly. Clone size appears in some rows only: once, few, many, or a class for an expanded clone.

V gene	D gene	clone size	J gene	CDR3 protein	CDR3 DNA
TRBV28	TRBD1	-	TRBJ2-1	CASSHRGSYEQFF	TGTGCCAGCAGCCACAGGGGGAGCTATGAGCAGTTCTTC
TRBV19	TRBD1	-	TRBJ2-3	CASSAGTGGNTQYF	TGTGCCAGTAGTGCAGGGACAGGGGGCAATACGCAGTATTTT
TRBV4-1	-	-	TRBJ2-5	CASSQDLTDQETQYF	TGCGCCAGCAGCCAAGATCTGACAGACCAAGAGACCCAGTACTTC
TRBV4-1	TRBD2	-	TRBJ2-7	CASSPLLAVVSYEQYF	TGCGCCAGCAGCCCTTTACTAGCGGTCGTTTCCTACGAGCAGTACTTC
TRBV9	-	-	TRBJ2-5	CASSVEDGQETQYF	TGTGCCAGCAGCGTAGAGGACGGCCAAGAGACCCAGTACTTC
TRBV7-2	TRBD2	-	TRBJ2-7	CASSLEFAGVYEQYF	TGTGCCAGCAGCTTAGAATTTGCGGGAGTGTACGAGCAGTACTTC
TRBV28	-	-	TRBJ1-5	CASHVQYSNQPQHF	TGTGCCAGTCATGTCCAGTATAGCAATCAGCCCCAGCATTTT
TRBV7-9	-	-	TRBJ2-1	CASSPGGTSYNEQFF	TGTGCCAGCAGCCCCGGGGGTACGTCCTACAATGAGCAGTTCTTC
TRBV4-3	TRBD2	once	TRBJ2-3	CASSQDSSGGAGTQYF	TGCGCCAGCAGCCAAGATTCTAGCGGGGGGGCAGGGACGCAGTATTTT
TRBV6-5	TRBD1	-	TRBJ2-1	CASSSWDSPYNEQFF	TGTGCCAGCAGTTCGTGGGACAGCCCCTACAATGAGCAGTTCTTC
TRBV29-1	-	-	TRBJ1-2	CSVEGLGDSYGYTF	TGCAGCGTGGAGGGCCTGGGGGATAGCTATGGCTACACCTTC
TRBV19	-	-	TRBJ2-7	CASSAYRDEQYF	TGTGCCAGTAGTGCCTACAGAGACGAGCAGTACTTC
TRBV9	TRBD1	-	TRBJ2-3	CASSVTGGRTDTQYF	TGTGCCAGCAGCGTTACAGGGGGAAGAACAGATACGCAGTATTTT
TRBV7-9	-	-	TRBJ2-2	CASSLAAGITGELFF	TGTGCCAGCAGCTTAGCCGCTGGGATCACCGGGGAGCTGTTTTTT
TRBV5-1	TRBD2	once	TRBJ2-3	CASSFPSGRVTDTQYF	TGCGCCAGCAGCTTCCCTAGCGGGAGGGTCACAGATACGCAGTATTTT
TRBV4-2	-	-	TRBJ2-3	CASSQEPGLSSTDTQYF	TGTGCCAGCAGTCAGGAGCCGGGACTTTCTAGCACAGATACGCAGTATTTT
TRBV9	-	-	TRBJ2-2	CASSVGPGELFF	TGTGCCAGCAGCGTAGGCCCCGGGGAGCTGTTTTTT